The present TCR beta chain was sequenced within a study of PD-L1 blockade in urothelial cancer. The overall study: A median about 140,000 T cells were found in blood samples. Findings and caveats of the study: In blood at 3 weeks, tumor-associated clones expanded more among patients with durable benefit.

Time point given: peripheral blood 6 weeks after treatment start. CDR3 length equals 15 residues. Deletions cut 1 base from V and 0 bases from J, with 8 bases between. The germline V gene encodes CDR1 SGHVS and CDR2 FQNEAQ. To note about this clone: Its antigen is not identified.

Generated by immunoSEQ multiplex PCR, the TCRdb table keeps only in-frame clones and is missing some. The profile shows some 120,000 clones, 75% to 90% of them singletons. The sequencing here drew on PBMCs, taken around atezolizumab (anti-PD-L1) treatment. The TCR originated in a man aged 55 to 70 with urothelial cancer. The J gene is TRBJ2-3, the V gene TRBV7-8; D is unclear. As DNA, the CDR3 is TGTGCCAGCAGCTTAGGAGGTACTAGCACAGATACGCAGTATTTT. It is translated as CASSLGGTSTDTQYF.